This is a list of T cell receptor beta chains from one sample in a study of blood T cell repertoires in COVID-19. Clones were sequenced by immunoSEQ multiplex PCR, and TCRdb holds only the in-frame ones, with some missing. The sample shows about 24,000 clones, about 90% of them seen only once. Source material: peripheral blood. These TCRs come from an older man with active COVID-19. Both conserved end residues are part of each CDR3. D genes are given only for firm matches. Expanded clones get a size class; other rows say once, few or many, or leave the size out.

clone_size: NA; j_call: TRBJ2-7; d_call: TRBD2; v_call: TRBV7-8; cdr3_nt: TGTGCCAGCAGCGGAAGAGGTAGCGGGGGGGCTTACGAGCAGTACTTC; cdr3_aa: CASSGRGSGGAYEQYF
clone_size: once; j_call: TRBJ1-5; d_call: NA; v_call: TRBV28; cdr3_nt: TGTGCCAGCATGGGCTTCTATAGCAATCAGCCCCAGCATTTT; cdr3_aa: CASMGFYSNQPQHF
clone_size: few; j_call: TRBJ1-5; d_call: NA; v_call: TRBV19; cdr3_nt: TGTGCCAGTAGTACCCAGGGTTTTGATCAGCCCCAGCATTTT; cdr3_aa: CASSTQGFDQPQHF
clone_size: NA; j_call: TRBJ1-1; d_call: NA; v_call: TRBV20-1; cdr3_nt: TGCAGTGCTAGGAGCGGGCAACGAGCTTTCTTT; cdr3_aa: CSARSGQRAFF
clone_size: few; j_call: TRBJ2-5; d_call: TRBD2; v_call: TRBV9; cdr3_nt: TGTGCCAGCAGCGAGACTAGCGGGTTGGGAGAGACCCAGTACTTC; cdr3_aa: CASSETSGLGETQYF
clone_size: NA; j_call: TRBJ2-5; d_call: TRBD2; v_call: TRBV9; cdr3_nt: TGTGCCAGCAGCGTAGTTCCAGCGGGGGGCGGAGAGACCCAGTACTTC; cdr3_aa: CASSVVPAGGGETQYF
clone_size: once; j_call: TRBJ2-7; d_call: NA; v_call: TRBV29-1; cdr3_nt: TGCAGCGTTGAAGAAGGGGCAGCGTCCTACGAGCAGTACTTC; cdr3_aa: CSVEEGAASYEQYF
clone_size: NA; j_call: TRBJ1-4; d_call: NA; v_call: TRBV19; cdr3_nt: TGTGCCAGTAGTGTGTGGCAGGGGCGCTCCTCAACTAATGAAAAACTGTTTTTT; cdr3_aa: CASSVWQGRSSTNEKLFF
clone_size: NA; j_call: TRBJ2-3; d_call: TRBD2; v_call: TRBV6-4; cdr3_nt: TGTGCCAGCAGTGACGCAGGGACTAGCGGGGGGATGGATACGCAGTATTTT; cdr3_aa: CASSDAGTSGGMDTQYF
clone_size: NA; j_call: TRBJ1-2; d_call: NA; v_call: TRBV3-1/TRBV3-2; cdr3_nt: TGTGCCAGCAGCTCGACAGGATCCGGTGGCTACACCTTC; cdr3_aa: CASSSTGSGGYTF
clone_size: NA; j_call: TRBJ1-2; d_call: TRBD1; v_call: TRBV5-1; cdr3_nt: TGCGCCAGCAGCATATCCGGGACAGGGAACTATGGCTACACCTTC; cdr3_aa: CASSISGTGNYGYTF
clone_size: NA; j_call: TRBJ2-1; d_call: TRBD2; v_call: TRBV6-5; cdr3_nt: TGTGCCAGCAGTTACTCTCCTAGCGGGAGCTGGTTCTTC; cdr3_aa: CASSYSPSGSWFF
clone_size: NA; j_call: TRBJ2-7; d_call: TRBD2; v_call: TRBV6-2/TRBV6-3; cdr3_nt: TGTGCCAGCAGTTTCCCCGCGGGGGTATCTTACGAGCAGTACTTC; cdr3_aa: CASSFPAGVSYEQYF
clone_size: NA; j_call: TRBJ1-2; d_call: TRBD1; v_call: TRBV6-5; cdr3_nt: TGTGCCAGCAGTATACAGGGGGATTCCCCCTATGGCTACACCTTC; cdr3_aa: CASSIQGDSPYGYTF
clone_size: NA; j_call: TRBJ2-2; d_call: NA; v_call: TRBV9; cdr3_nt: TGTGCCAGCAGCCTTCAGGGCAGCACCGGGGAGCTGTTTTTT; cdr3_aa: CASSLQGSTGELFF
clone_size: NA; j_call: TRBJ2-1; d_call: NA; v_call: TRBV5-1; cdr3_nt: TGCGCCAGCAGCCCCTATAGCGGACCGTACAATGAGCAGTTCTTC; cdr3_aa: CASSPYSGPYNEQFF
clone_size: NA; j_call: TRBJ2-3; d_call: TRBD1; v_call: TRBV18; cdr3_nt: TGTGCCAGCTCACCCCGGACAGGGTCAGCAGTTACGCAGTATTTT; cdr3_aa: CASSPRTGSAVTQYF
clone_size: NA; j_call: TRBJ2-2; d_call: TRBD1; v_call: TRBV6-5; cdr3_nt: TGTGCCAGCAGTCGGACAGGGGGGATCACCGGGGAGCTGTTTTTT; cdr3_aa: CASSRTGGITGELFF
clone_size: NA; j_call: TRBJ2-5; d_call: NA; v_call: TRBV7-3; cdr3_nt: TGTGCCAGCAGCTTATCGGGTATTGAAGAGACCCAGTACTTC; cdr3_aa: CASSLSGIEETQYF
clone_size: NA; j_call: TRBJ2-3; d_call: NA; v_call: TRBV4-1; cdr3_nt: TGCGCCAGCAGCCAAGAGGGCGGGGTAGGCTTCACAGATACGCAGTATTTT; cdr3_aa: CASSQEGGVGFTDTQYF
clone_size: NA; j_call: TRBJ2-5; d_call: TRBD2; v_call: TRBV5-1; cdr3_nt: TGCGCCAGCAGCTTGGCCGGGAGGGCGGAGACCCAGTACTTC; cdr3_aa: CASSLAGRAETQYF
clone_size: NA; j_call: TRBJ2-7; d_call: NA; v_call: TRBV4-1; cdr3_nt: TGCGCCAGCAGCCGGGGCGTCGGCGGGGCCTCCTACGAGCAGTACTTC; cdr3_aa: CASSRGVGGASYEQYF
clone_size: NA; j_call: TRBJ2-3; d_call: TRBD1; v_call: TRBV7-9; cdr3_nt: TGTGCCAGCAGCTCTCCCGGGACAGGGGGCATCACAGATACGCAGTATTTT; cdr3_aa: CASSSPGTGGITDTQYF
clone_size: NA; j_call: TRBJ1-1; d_call: TRBD1; v_call: TRBV28; cdr3_nt: TGTGCCAGCAGTTCAGGGGGCCCGCCCGGTACAATGAACACTGAAGCTTTCTTT; cdr3_aa: CASSSGGPPGTMNTEAFF
clone_size: NA; j_call: TRBJ2-7; d_call: NA; v_call: TRBV28; cdr3_nt: TGTGCCAGCAGTTTAGTGACAGATAATCGCGAGCAGTACTTC; cdr3_aa: CASSLVTDNREQYF
clone_size: NA; j_call: TRBJ2-1; d_call: NA; v_call: TRBV27; cdr3_nt: TGTGCCAGCAGTTTAGGCAGAGGAGATGAGCAGTTCTTC; cdr3_aa: CASSLGRGDEQFF
clone_size: NA; j_call: TRBJ2-7; d_call: TRBD2; v_call: TRBV4-1; cdr3_nt: TGCGCCAGCAGCCAAATCGGGACTAGCGGGACCTACGAGCAGTACTTC; cdr3_aa: CASSQIGTSGTYEQYF
clone_size: NA; j_call: TRBJ1-2; d_call: NA; v_call: TRBV20-1; cdr3_nt: TGCAGTGTTTACAGGGATAGCTACACCTTC; cdr3_aa: CSVYRDSYTF